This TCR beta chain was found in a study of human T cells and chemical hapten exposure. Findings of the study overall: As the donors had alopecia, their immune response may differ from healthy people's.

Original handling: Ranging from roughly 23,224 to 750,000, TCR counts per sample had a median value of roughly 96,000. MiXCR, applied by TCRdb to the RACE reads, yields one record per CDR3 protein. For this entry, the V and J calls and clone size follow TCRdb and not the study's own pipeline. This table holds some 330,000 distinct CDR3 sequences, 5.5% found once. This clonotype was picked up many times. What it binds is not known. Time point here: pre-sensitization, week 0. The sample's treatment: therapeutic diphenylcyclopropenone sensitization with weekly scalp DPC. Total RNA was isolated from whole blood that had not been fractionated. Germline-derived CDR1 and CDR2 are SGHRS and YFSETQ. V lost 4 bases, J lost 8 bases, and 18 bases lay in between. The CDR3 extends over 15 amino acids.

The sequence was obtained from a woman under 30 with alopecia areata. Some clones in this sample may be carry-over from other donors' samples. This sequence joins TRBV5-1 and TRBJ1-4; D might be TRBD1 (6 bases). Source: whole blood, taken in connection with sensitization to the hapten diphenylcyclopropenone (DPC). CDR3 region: CASSVGTFEDEKLFF. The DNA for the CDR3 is TGCGCCAGCAGCGTCGGGACATTTGAGGACGAAAAACTGTTTTTT.